This T cell receptor (beta chain) was obtained from a study of cytomegalovirus exposure and HLA in healthy donors. Note on this clone: No antigen is known for it.

Per the germline V gene, CDR1 is PRHDT and CDR2 is FYEKMQ (reference sequence). There are 15 residues in the CDR3. Deletions cut 5 bases from V and 4 bases from J, with 17 bases between. Overall study results and limits: In a later analysis, a missense DCLRE1C variant was linked to TCR beta V- and J-gene trimming.

The PCR used 60 Vbeta and 13 Jbeta primers. In the study's own analysis: A later analysis tallied 75 million to 80 million unique TCR beta chains, 10 million to 12 million of them shared. The data were produced by immunoSEQ multiplex PCR, yet TCRdb's version contains in-frame clones alone and is incomplete. The V and J calls and clone size come from that table; D and trimming were worked out from the DNA. The table has 120,000 or so clones, roughly four fifths seen once. The chain combines TRBV13 with TRBJ1-2; D call uncertain. The receptor's source is a woman aged 40 to 49 in good health and CMV-seropositive. Sequencing was done on a sample of PBMCs. The CDR3 nucleotides are TGTGCCAGCAGCATCAGGTCCGGCATTCTCTATGGCTACACCTTC. This translates into CASSIRSGILYGYTF.